This TCR beta chain appears in the sequencing data of a study of T cells after yellow fever vaccination. The overall study: In the case of low-cell-number fractions, SMART-Seq v4 Ultra Low Input was used for preparation.

Study-level results: Once the booster was given, most primary-vaccination clones reappeared, at 95% to 98% for CD4 and 88% for CD8. Highly abundant clonotypes carried over from the bulk population could end up in FACS-sorted repertoires as contaminants.

V shed 6 bases and J shed 1 base, with 12 bases lying between them. The CDR3 spans 14 residues. CDR1 is MNHEY, CDR2 SMNVEV, per germline (reference sequence). The 5'RACE template-switching step produced TCR cDNA and added a universal primer site and UMIs. TCRdb independently ran MiXCR on the 5' RACE reads; one entry per CDR3 protein. The repertoire holds some 560,000 distinct CDR3 sequences, with around a sixth as singletons. Worth noting for this clonotype: Its antigen is as yet unknown.

This chain links TRBV27 with TRBJ1-1, with D possibly matching TRBD1 (5 bases). Sequenced here: PBMCs, sampled 5 days after the first yellow fever vaccination. This TCR came from a man younger than 35 who received the YFV17D yellow fever vaccine. The DNA for the CDR3 is TGTGCCAGCAGAGAGGGGTATGGGAACACTGAAGCTTTCTTT. Protein product: CASREGYGNTEAFF.